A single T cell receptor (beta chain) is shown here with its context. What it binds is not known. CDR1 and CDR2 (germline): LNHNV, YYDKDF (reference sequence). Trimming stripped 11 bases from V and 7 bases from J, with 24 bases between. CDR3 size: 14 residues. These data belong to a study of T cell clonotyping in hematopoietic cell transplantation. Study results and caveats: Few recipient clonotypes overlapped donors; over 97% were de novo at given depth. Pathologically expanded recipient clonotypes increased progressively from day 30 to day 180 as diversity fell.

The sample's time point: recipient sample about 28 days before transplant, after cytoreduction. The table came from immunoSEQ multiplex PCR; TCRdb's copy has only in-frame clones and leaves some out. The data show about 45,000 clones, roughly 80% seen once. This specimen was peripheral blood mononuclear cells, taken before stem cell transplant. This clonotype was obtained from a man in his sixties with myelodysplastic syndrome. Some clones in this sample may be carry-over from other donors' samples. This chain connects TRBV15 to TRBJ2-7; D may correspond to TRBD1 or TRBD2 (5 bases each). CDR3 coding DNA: TGTGCCGCTAGCCAGGGCTTTAACGTGGGAGAGCAGTACTTC. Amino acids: CAASQGFNVGEQYF.